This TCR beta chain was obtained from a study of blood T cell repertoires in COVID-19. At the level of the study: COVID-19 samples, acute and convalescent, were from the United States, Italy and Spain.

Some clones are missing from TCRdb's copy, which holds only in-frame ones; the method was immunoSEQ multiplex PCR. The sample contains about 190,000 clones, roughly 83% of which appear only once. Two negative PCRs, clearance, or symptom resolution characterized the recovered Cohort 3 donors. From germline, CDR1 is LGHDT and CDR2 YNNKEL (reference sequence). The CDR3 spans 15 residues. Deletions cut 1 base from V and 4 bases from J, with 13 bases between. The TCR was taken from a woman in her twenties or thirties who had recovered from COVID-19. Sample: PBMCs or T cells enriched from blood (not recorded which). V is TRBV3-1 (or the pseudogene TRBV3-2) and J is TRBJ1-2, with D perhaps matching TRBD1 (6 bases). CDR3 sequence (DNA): TGTGCCAGCAGCCAAGGGGACACCATTATCTATGGCTACACCTTC. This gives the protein CASSQGDTIIYGYTF.